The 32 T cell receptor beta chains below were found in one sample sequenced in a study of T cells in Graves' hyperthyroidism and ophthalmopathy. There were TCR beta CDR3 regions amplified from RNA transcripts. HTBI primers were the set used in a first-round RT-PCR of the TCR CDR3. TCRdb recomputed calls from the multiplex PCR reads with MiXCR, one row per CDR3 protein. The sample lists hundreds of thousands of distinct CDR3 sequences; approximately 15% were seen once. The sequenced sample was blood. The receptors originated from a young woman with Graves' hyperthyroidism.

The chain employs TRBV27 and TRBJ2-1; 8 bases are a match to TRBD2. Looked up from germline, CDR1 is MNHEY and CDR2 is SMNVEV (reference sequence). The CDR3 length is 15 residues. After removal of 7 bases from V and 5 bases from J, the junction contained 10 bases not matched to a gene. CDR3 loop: CASTSRGGIDNEQFF. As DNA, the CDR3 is TGTGCCAGCACCTCCCGGGGGGGTATCGACAATGAGCAGTTCTTC.

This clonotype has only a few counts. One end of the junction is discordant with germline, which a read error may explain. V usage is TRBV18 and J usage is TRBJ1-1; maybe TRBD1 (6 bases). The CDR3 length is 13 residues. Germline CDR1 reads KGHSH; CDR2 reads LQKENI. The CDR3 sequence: CTSSLGANTEAFF. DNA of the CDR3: TGTACCAGCTCACTGGGGGCTAACACTGAAGCTTTCTTT.

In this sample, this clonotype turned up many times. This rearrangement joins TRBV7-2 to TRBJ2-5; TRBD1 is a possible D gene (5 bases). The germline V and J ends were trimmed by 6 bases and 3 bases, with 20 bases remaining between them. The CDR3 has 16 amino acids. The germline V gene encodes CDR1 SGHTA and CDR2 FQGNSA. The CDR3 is CASRSPQGSRKETQYF. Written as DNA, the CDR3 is TGTGCCAGCAGAAGTCCTCAGGGATCTAGAAAAGAGACCCAGTACTTC.

The CDR3 loop reads CASEGLVLHF. Here the CDR3 DNA reads TGTGCCAGCGAGGGGCTGGTGCTGCATTTT. This chain uses TRBV28 with TRBJ1-5; the D gene is possibly TRBD1 (5 bases). Germline lookup yields CDR1 MDHEN and CDR2 SYDVKM. The V and J ends lost 8 bases and 15 bases respectively, with 14 bases between them. The CDR3 runs to 10 residues.

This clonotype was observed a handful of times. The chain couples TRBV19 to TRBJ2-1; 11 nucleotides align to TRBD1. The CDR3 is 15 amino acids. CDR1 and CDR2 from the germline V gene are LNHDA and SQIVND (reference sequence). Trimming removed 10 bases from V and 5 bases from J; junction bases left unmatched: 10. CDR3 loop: CATLGTGGDNNEQFF. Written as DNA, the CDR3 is TGTGCCACCCTCGGGACAGGGGGGGATAACAATGAGCAGTTCTTC.

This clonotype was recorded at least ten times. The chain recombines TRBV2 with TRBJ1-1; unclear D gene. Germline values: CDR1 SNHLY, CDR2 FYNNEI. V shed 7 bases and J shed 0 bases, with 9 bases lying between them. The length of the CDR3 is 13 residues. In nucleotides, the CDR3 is TGTGCCAGCAAGGCAGAAATGAACACTGAAGCTTTCTTT. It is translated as CASKAEMNTEAFF. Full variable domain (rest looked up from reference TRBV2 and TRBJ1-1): EPEVTQTPSHQVTQMGQEVILRCVPISNHLYFYWYRQILGQKVEFLVSFYNNEISEKSEIFDDQFSVERPDGSNFTLKIRSTKLEDSAMYFCASKAEMNTEAFFGQGTRLTVV.

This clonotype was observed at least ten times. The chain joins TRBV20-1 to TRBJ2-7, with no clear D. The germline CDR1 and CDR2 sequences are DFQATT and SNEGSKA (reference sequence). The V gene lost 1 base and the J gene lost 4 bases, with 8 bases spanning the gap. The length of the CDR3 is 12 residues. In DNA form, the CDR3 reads TGCAGTGCTAGAGTGGACGCGTACGAGCAGTACTTC. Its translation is CSARVDAYEQYF.

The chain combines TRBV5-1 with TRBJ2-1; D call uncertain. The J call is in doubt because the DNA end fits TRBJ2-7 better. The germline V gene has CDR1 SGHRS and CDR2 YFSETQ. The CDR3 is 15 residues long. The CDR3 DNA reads TGCGCCAGCAGCCGAACAGAAAGCTCCTACAATGAGCAGTACTTC. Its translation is CASSRTESSYNEQYF.

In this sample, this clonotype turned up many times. The CDR3: CAWSGAGELFF. In DNA form, the CDR3 reads TGTGCCTGGAGTGGGGCTGGGGAGCTGTTTTTT. This sequence joins TRBV30 and TRBJ2-2; D is ambiguous. Germline lookup yields CDR1 GTSNPN and CDR2 SVGIG (reference sequence). The CDR3 runs to 11 residues. V lost 1 base, J lost 8 bases, and 5 bases lay in between.

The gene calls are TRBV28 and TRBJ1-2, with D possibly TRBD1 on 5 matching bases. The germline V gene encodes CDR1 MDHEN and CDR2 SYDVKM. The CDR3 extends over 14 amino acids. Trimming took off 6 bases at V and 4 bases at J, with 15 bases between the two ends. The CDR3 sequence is CASSAAGTSYGYTF. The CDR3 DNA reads TGTGCCAGCAGCGCCGCGGGGACCTCCTATGGCTACACCTTC.

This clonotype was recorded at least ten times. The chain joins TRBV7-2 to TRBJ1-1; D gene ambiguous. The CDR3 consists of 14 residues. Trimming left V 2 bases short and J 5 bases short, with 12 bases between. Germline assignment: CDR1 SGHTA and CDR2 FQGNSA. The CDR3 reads CASSLTPLETEAFF. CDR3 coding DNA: TGTGCCAGCAGCTTAACCCCTTTAGAAACTGAAGCTTTCTTT. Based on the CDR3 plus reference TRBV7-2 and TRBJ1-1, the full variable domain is GAGVSQSPSNKVTEKGKDVELRCDPISGHTALYWYRQSLGQGLEFLIYFQGNSAPDKSGLPSDRFSAERTGGSVSTLTIQRTQQEDSAVYLCASSLTPLETEAFFGQGTRLTVV.

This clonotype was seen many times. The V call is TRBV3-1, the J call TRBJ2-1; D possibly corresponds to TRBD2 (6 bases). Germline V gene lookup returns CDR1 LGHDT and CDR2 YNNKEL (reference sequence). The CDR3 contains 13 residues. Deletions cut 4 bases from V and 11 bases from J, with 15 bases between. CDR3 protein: CASSPWTTGKQFF. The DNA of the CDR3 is TGTGCCAGCAGCCCCTGGACTACGGGGAAGCAGTTCTTC.

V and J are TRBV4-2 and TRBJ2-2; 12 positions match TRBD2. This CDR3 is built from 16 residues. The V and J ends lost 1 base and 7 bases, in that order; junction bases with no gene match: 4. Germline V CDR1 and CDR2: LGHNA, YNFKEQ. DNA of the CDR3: TGTGCCAGCAGCCAAGGACTAGCGGGAGATGGCGGGGAGCTGTTTTTT. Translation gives CASSQGLAGDGGELFF.

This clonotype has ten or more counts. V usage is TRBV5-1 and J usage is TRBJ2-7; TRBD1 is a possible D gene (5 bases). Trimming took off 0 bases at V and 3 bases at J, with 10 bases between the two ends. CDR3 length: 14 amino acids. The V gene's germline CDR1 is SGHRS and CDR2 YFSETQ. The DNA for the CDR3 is TGCGCCAGCAGCTTGGATTCCAGGGACTACGAGCAGTACTTC. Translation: CASSLDSRDYEQYF.

The CDR3 DNA follows: TGTGCCAGTAGGACTACCTCGACCGGGGGAGGCAATCAGCCCCAGCATTTT. This gives the protein CASRTTSTGGGNQPQHF. The chain recombines TRBV19 with TRBJ1-5; D perhaps matches TRBD1 (5 bases). Germline V gene data show CDR1 as LNHDA and CDR2 as SQIVND (reference sequence). V was shortened by 6 bases and J by 2 bases, with 20 bases between the two germline ends. The CDR3 spans 17 residues.

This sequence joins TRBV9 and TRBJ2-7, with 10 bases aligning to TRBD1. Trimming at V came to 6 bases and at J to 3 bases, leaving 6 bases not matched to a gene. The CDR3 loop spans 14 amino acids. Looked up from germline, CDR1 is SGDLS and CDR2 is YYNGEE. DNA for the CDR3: TGTGCCAGCACCTGGGGGACAGGGGACTACGAGCAGTACTTC. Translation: CASTWGTGDYEQYF.

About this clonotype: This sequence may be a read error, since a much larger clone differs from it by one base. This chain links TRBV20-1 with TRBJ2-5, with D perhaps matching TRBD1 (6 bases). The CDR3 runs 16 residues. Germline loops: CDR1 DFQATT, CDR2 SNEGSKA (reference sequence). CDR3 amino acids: CSARDPSGTPKETQCF. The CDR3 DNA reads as TGCAGTGCTAGAGATCCCTCCGGGACACCTAAAGAGACCCAGTGCTTC.

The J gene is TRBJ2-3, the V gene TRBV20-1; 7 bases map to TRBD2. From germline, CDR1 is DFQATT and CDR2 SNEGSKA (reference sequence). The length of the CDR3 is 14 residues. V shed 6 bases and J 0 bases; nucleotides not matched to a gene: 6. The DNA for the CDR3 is TGCAGTGCCTCGGGTAGCGGGAGCACAGATACGCAGTATTTT. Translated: CSASGSGSTDTQYF.

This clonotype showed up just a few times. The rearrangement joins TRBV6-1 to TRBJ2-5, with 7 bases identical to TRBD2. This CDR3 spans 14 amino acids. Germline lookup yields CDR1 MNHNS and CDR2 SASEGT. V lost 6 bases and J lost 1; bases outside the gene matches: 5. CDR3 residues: CASSGGTGQETQYF. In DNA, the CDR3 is TGTGCCAGCAGCGGGGGGACGGGCCAAGAGACCCAGTACTTC.

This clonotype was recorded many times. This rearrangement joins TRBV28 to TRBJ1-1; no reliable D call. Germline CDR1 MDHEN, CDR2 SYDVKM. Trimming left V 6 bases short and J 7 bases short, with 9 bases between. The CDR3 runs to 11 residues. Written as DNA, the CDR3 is TGTGCCAGCAGCACGGGTCGTGAAGCTTTCTTT. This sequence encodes CASSTGREAFF.

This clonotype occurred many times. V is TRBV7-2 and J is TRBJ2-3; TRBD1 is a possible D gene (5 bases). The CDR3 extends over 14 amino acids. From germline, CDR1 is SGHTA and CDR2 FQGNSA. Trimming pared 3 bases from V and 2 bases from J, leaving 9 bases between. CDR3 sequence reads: CASSLGLNTDTQYF. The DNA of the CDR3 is TGTGCCAGCAGCTTGGGGCTCAACACAGATACGCAGTATTTT.

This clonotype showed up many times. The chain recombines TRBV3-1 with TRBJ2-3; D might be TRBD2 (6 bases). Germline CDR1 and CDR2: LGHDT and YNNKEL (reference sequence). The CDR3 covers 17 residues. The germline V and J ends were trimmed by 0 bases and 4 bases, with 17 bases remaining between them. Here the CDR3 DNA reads TGTGCCAGCAGCCAAGATAGAATCGCGGGGCGGGCAGATACGCAGTATTTT. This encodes CASSQDRIAGRADTQYF.

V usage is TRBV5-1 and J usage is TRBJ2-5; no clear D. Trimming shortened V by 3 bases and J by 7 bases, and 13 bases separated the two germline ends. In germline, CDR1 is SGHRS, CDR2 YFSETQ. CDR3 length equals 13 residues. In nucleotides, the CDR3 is TGCGCCAGCAGCTGGATAGATTCGGGGACCCAGTACTTC. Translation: CASSWIDSGTQYF.

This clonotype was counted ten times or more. CDR3 loop: CASTKGQGVAEAFF. The CDR3 coding sequence is TGTGCCAGCACTAAAGGACAGGGTGTCGCTGAAGCTTTCTTT. The chain has TRBV2 and TRBJ1-1; TRBD1 matches 8 bases. This CDR3 region has 14 residues. Trimming cost V 7 bases and J 6 bases; bases outside gene matches: 10. CDR1 and CDR2 from the germline V gene are SNHLY and FYNNEI.

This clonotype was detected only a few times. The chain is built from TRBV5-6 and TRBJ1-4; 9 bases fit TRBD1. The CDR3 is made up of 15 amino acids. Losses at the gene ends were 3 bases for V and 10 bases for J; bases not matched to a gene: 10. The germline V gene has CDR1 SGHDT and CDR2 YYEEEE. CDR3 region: CASSSAGTGRIKLFF. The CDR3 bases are TGTGCCAGCAGCTCCGCCGGGACAGGGAGGATAAAACTGTTTTTT.

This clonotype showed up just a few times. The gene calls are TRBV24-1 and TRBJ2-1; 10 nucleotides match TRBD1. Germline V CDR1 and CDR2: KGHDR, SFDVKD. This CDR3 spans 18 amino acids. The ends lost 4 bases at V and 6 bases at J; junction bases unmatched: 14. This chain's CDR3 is CATSDHTRSRTGGNEQFF. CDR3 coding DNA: TGTGCCACCAGTGACCATACCCGGTCCCGGACAGGGGGCAATGAGCAGTTCTTC.

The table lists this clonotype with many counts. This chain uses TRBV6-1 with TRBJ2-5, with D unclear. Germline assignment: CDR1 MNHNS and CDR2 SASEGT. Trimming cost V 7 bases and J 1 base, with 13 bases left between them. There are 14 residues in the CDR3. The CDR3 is CASKAGPGQETQYF. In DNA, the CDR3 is TGTGCCAGCAAGGCAGGCCCCGGCCAAGAGACCCAGTACTTC.

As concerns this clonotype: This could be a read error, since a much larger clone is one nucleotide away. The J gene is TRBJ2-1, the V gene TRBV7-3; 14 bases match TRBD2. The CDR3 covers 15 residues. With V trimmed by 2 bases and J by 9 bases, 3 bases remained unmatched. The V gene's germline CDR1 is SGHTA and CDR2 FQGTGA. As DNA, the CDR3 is TGTGCCAGCAGCTTAGGGACTAGCGGGAGCGGTGAGCAGTTCTTC. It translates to CASSLGTSGSGEQFF.

CDR3 nucleotides: TGTGCCAGCACTAACCAGGGTCTTCTCTACGAGCAGTACTTC. Translating gives CASTNQGLLYEQYF. The chain employs TRBV7-9 and TRBJ2-7; D is possibly TRBD1 (5 bases). This CDR3 is built from 14 residues. V was pared by 7 bases and J by 3 bases, with 16 bases between. Germline CDR1 and CDR2: SEHNR and FQNEAQ (reference sequence).

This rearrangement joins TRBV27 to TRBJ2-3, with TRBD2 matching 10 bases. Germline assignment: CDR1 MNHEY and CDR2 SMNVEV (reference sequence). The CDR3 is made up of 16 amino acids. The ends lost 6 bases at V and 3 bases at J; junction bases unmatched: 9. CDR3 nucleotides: TGTGCCAGCAGGGCATTCCTAGCGGGAGAAACAGATACGCAGTATTTT. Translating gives CASRAFLAGETDTQYF.

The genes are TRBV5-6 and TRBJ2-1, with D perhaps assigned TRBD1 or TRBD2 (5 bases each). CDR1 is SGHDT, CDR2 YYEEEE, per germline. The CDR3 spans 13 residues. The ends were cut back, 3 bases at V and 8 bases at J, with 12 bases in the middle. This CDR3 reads CASSSWGTDEQFF. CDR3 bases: TGTGCCAGCAGCTCGTGGGGGACCGATGAGCAGTTCTTC.

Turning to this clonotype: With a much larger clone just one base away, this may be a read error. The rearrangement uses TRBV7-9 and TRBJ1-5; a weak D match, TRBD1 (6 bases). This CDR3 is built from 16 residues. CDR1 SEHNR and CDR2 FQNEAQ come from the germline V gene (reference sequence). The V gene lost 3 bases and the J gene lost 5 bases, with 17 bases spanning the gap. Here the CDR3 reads CASSFSLGGGDQPQHF. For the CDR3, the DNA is TGTGCCAGCAGCTTCAGTTTAGGGGGGGGAGATCAGCCCCAGCATTTT.